Shown below are 29 T cell receptor beta chains from a single sample sequenced in a study of prognosis after radiotherapy for stage I lung cancer. Genomic DNA was the source, and TCR beta CDR3 was amplified from it by two-round multiplex PCR. First-round PCR used primers specific to each TRBV and TRBJ gene. TCRdb processed the multiplex PCR reads anew with MiXCR; each CDR3 protein has one entry. The profile shows under 55,000 distinct CDR3 sequences, 30% to 35% of them singletons. This material consisted of PBMCs, taken before or after stereotactic body radiation therapy (not recorded which). These receptors were taken from a donor over 45 with non-small cell lung cancer.

This clonotype was found many times. The V and J genes are TRBV28 and TRBJ2-7; TRBD2 matches at 11 bases. The V gene's germline CDR1 is MDHEN and CDR2 SYDVKM. The V gene end was trimmed by 6 bases and the J gene end by 2 bases; junction bases not matched to a gene: 3. The CDR3 sequence is 14 residues long. CDR3 coding DNA: TGTGCCAGCAGGCCGGGACTAGCGGCCTACGAGCAGTACTTC. Encoded protein: CASRPGLAAYEQYF. The whole variable domain, filled in from reference TRBV28 and TRBJ2-7, reads DVKVTQSSRYLVKRTGEKVFLECVQDMDHENMFWYRQDPGLGLRLIYFSYDVKMKEKGDIPEGYSVSREKKERFSLILESASTNQTSMYLCASRPGLAAYEQYFGPGTRLTVT.

Concerning this clonotype itself: Since a far larger clone is one base different, this is likely a read error. The chain combines TRBV6-5 with TRBJ1-5; TRBD1 might be the D (5 bases). CDR3 length equals 15 residues. Germline V CDR1 and CDR2: MNHEY, SVGAGI. Trimming took off 11 bases at V and 1 base at J, with 18 bases between the two ends. The CDR3 loop is CADGGATVSNQPQHF. CDR3 nucleotide sequence: TGTGCCGACGGGGGAGCGACAGTCAGCAATCAGCCCCAGCATTTT.

This clonotype was seen at least ten times. The rearrangement links TRBV7-3 to TRBJ2-6; 10 positions agree with TRBD1. The junction had 21 bases not matched to a gene; V was cut back by 4 bases and J by 3 bases. The CDR3 runs to 22 residues. Germline CDR1 is SGHTA and CDR2 is FQGTGA. The CDR3 region has the DNA TGTGCCAGCAGCTCCCACGGTCCACCACTCCGGGACAGGGGAGATGGGGCCAACGTCCTGACTTTC. Protein sequence: CASSSHGPPLRDRGDGANVLTF.

This chain joins TRBV30 and TRBJ2-3; D is unclear. Germline CDR1 GTSNPN, CDR2 SVGIG (reference sequence). The CDR3 sequence is 15 residues long. V lost 0 bases, J lost 0 bases, and 10 bases lay in between. The CDR3 is CAWSVGHISTDTQYF. CDR3 sequence (DNA): TGTGCCTGGAGTGTCGGCCACATTAGCACAGATACGCAGTATTTT.

This clonotype was found many times. The chain couples TRBV7-8 to TRBJ2-3; D is possibly TRBD2 (6 bases). This CDR3 is built from 15 residues. CDR1 is SGHVS and CDR2 is FQNEAQ in the germline V gene. V lost 3 bases, J lost 4 bases, and 14 bases lay in between. The CDR3 sequence: CASSFKSWGADTQYF. The CDR3 nucleotides are TGTGCCAGCAGCTTTAAGAGTTGGGGGGCAGATACGCAGTATTTT.

The table lists this clonotype with many counts. The CDR3 loop is CASRVMRGFTEAFF. The CDR3 coding sequence is TGTGCCAGCAGGGTGATGAGAGGGTTTACTGAAGCTTTCTTT. The rearrangement joins TRBV27 to TRBJ1-1; D uncertain. The germline V gene encodes CDR1 MNHEY and CDR2 SMNVEV (reference sequence). The CDR3 is 14 amino acids. V lost 6 bases and J lost 5, with 16 bases in between.

This clonotype was found many times. The chain couples TRBV4-3 to TRBJ2-1; no reliable D call. The germline V gene has CDR1 LGHNA and CDR2 YSLEER. The CDR3 consists of 14 residues. The V and J ends lost 1 base and 6 bases respectively, with 10 bases between them. The CDR3 sequence: CASSQVGLSNEQFF. The CDR3 DNA follows: TGCGCCAGCAGCCAAGTGGGCCTGAGCAATGAGCAGTTCTTC.

This clonotype was found many times. J is TRBJ2-7 and V is TRBV20-1; no firm D call. The germline V gene encodes CDR1 DFQATT and CDR2 SNEGSKA (reference sequence). V dropped 6 bases and J dropped 6 bases, with 18 bases sitting between them. The CDR3 extends over 13 amino acids. The CDR3 bases are TGCAGTGCCCAATCCCGGATCTCGGGCGAGCAGTACTTC. Its protein product is CSAQSRISGEQYF.

This clonotype came up many times. The genes are TRBV19 and TRBJ2-6, with no clear D. The germline gives CDR1 LNHDA, CDR2 SQIVND (reference sequence). The CDR3 covers 13 residues. V was shortened by 8 bases and J by 1 base, with 6 bases between the two germline ends. This CDR3 is CASAVSGANVLTF. The CDR3, as DNA: TGTGCCAGTGCGGTTTCTGGGGCCAACGTCCTGACTTTC.

For this clonotype: A read error is possible here, since a much larger clone lies one base away. This sequence joins TRBV7-4 and TRBJ2-1; D unresolved. Trimming pared 5 bases from V and 6 bases from J, leaving 11 bases between. The CDR3 has 13 residues. CDR1 is SGHVT and CDR2 is SQSDAQ in the germline V gene. DNA for the CDR3: TGTGCCAGCAGCGAGGTAGCAGTCAATGAGCAGTTCTTC. Protein product: CASSEVAVNEQFF. The complete variable domain, with remaining parts taken from reference TRBV7-4 and TRBJ2-1, reads GAGVSQSPRYKVAKRGRDVALRCDSISGHVTLYWYRQTLGQGSEVLTYSQSDAQRDKSGRPSGRFSAERPERSVSTLKIQRTEQGDSAVYLCASSEVAVNEQFFGPGTRLTVL.

As for this clonotype: A read error is possible here, since a much larger clone lies one base away. V is TRBV5-1 and J is TRBJ2-5; D may be TRBD2 (6 bases). Germline CDR1 SGHRS, CDR2 YFSETQ. V lost 6 bases and J 4 bases, leaving 16 bases between the germline ends. The CDR3 has 14 amino acids. The CDR3, as DNA: TGCGCCAGCAAACACCCCGGAGGGGTAGAGACCCAGTACTTC. Amino acids: CASKHPGGVETQYF.

In its sample, this clonotype was seen many times. This rearrangement joins TRBV5-1 to TRBJ2-3, with D possibly matching TRBD2 (6 bases). Trimming cost V 4 bases and J 3 bases, with 12 bases left between them. The V gene's germline CDR1 is SGHRS and CDR2 YFSETQ. The CDR3 spans 14 residues. CDR3 nucleotides: TGCGCCAGCAGCACCGGGAGAGGGACAGATACGCAGTATTTT. Its protein product is CASSTGRGTDTQYF.

This clonotype was detected many times. V is TRBV30 and J is TRBJ1-5; D unresolved. Germline V gene sequence: CDR1 GTSNPN, CDR2 SVGIG (reference sequence). This CDR3 has 12 residues. V shed 1 base and J shed 7 bases, with 8 bases lying between them. CDR3 region: CAWSEGRQPQHF. The CDR3 DNA is TGTGCCTGGAGTGAAGGTAGGCAGCCCCAGCATTTT.

This clonotype was observed at least ten times. V and J are TRBV12-3 or TRBV12-4 and TRBJ1-5; D remains unclear. Trimming left V 3 bases short and J 0 bases short, with 9 bases between. The CDR3 consists of 15 residues. CDR3 coding DNA: TGTGCCAGCAGTTTTGGCCAGATTAGCAATCAGCCCCAGCATTTT. Translated, it gives CASSFGQISNQPQHF.

This clonotype appeared many times. The chain uses TRBV24-1 and TRBJ2-1; no clear D. The CDR3 loop spans 13 amino acids. Germline assignment: CDR1 KGHDR and CDR2 SFDVKD. The V and J ends lost 4 bases and 10 bases respectively, with 13 bases between them. Here the CDR3 DNA reads TGTGCCACCAGTGAGAGTATGGTTGGGGAGCAGTTCTTC. It yields the protein CATSESMVGEQFF.

This clonotype was counted many times. This chain uses TRBV13 with TRBJ2-3, with TRBD2 matching over 10 bases. This CDR3 is built from 14 residues. V shed 6 bases and J 5 bases; nucleotides not matched to a gene: 5. Germline CDR1 is PRHDT and CDR2 is FYEKMQ (reference sequence). Here the CDR3 reads CASSKSGRGDTQYF. The CDR3 region has the DNA TGTGCCAGCAGTAAGAGCGGGAGGGGAGATACGCAGTATTTT.

The table lists this clonotype with many counts. The chain carries TRBV15 and TRBJ1-1; TRBD1 is a possible D gene (5 bases). The CDR3 is 13 amino acids. Germline assignment: CDR1 LNHNV and CDR2 YYDKDF (reference sequence). Trimming removed 0 bases from V and 5 bases from J, with 7 bases in between. The CDR3 coding sequence is TGTGCCACCAGCAGAGATAAGGGGACTGAAGCTTTCTTT. Protein product: CATSRDKGTEAFF. Using reference TRBV15 and TRBJ1-1 for the parts outside the CDR3, the full variable domain is DAMVIQNPRYQVTQFGKPVTLSCSQTLNHNVMYWYQQKSSQAPKLLFHYYDKDFNNEADTPDNFQSRRPNTSFCFLDIRSPGLGDTAMYLCATSRDKGTEAFFGQGTRLTVV.

This clonotype was counted many times. The V gene is TRBV2, the J gene TRBJ1-1; D ambiguous. Trimming shortened V by 6 bases and J by 4 bases, and 12 bases separated the two germline ends. Per the germline V gene, CDR1 is SNHLY and CDR2 is FYNNEI. The CDR3 contains 13 residues. DNA for the CDR3: TGTGCCAGCAGGGGAGATGAGGGCACTGAAGCTTTCTTT. It specifies CASRGDEGTEAFF.

The gene calls are TRBV30 and TRBJ1-1; D is unresolved. Germline CDR1 reads GTSNPN; CDR2 reads SVGIG (reference sequence). The CDR3 runs 15 residues. The V gene lost 2 bases and the J gene lost 10 bases, with 23 bases spanning the gap. As DNA, the CDR3 is TGTGCCTGGAGTCCGCCAGTAGGGTCCCCACGAAGAGCTTTCTTT. Residues: CAWSPPVGSPRRAFF.

As for this clonotype: The likely explanation is a read error, given a far larger clone one base away. The chain is built from TRBV7-2 and TRBJ2-1; 16 bases fit TRBD2. V lost 3 bases, J lost 10 bases, and 12 bases stayed unmatched. The CDR3 loop spans 18 amino acids. Per germline, CDR1 SGHTA and CDR2 FQGNSA. The CDR3 loop reads CASSFTGTSGRASHEQFF. The CDR3 DNA follows: TGTGCCAGCAGCTTTACCGGGACTAGCGGGAGGGCCTCCCACGAGCAGTTCTTC.

In regard to this clonotype: It may be a read error: a sequence one base away is much more abundant. This chain connects TRBV6-2 or TRBV6-3 to TRBJ2-7; D perhaps matches TRBD2 (6 bases). This CDR3 has 12 amino acids. The germline CDR1 and CDR2 sequences are MNHEY and SVGEGT. The V gene lost 6 bases and the J gene lost 6 bases, with 12 bases spanning the gap. For the CDR3, the DNA is TGTGCCAGCAGAACGGGGGTCCTCGAGCAGTACTTC. Its protein product is CASRTGVLEQYF.

This clonotype was counted many times. This chain links TRBV5-4 with TRBJ2-1; maybe TRBD2 (5 bases). CDR3 length equals 14 residues. V was trimmed by 5 bases and J by 5 bases, leaving 14 bases between them. Germline lookup yields CDR1 SGHNT and CDR2 YYREEE (reference sequence). CDR3: CASSSPGLDNEQFF. CDR3 bases: TGTGCCAGCAGTTCCCCGGGATTGGACAATGAGCAGTTCTTC. Together with reference TRBV5-4 and TRBJ2-1, the CDR3 gives the full variable domain: ETGVTQSPTHLIKTRGQQVTLRCSSQSGHNTVSWYQQALGQGPQFIFQYYREEENGRGNFPPRFSGLQFPNYSSELNVNALELDDSALYLCASSSPGLDNEQFFGPGTRLTVL.

This clonotype was counted a single time. One end of the junction fails to match germline, which may point to a read error. The chain has TRBV9 and TRBJ2-3, with a tentative D call TRBD2 (7 bases). This CDR3 has 16 residues. Germline V gives CDR1 SGDLS, CDR2 YYNGEE. The CDR3 DNA follows: TGTGCCATCAGCGTAGGGGGGGGCGGGAGAACAGATACCCAGTATTTT. It yields the protein CAISVGGGGRTDTQYF.

This clonotype was found many times. This chain connects TRBV5-1 to TRBJ1-5, with TRBD1 matching 8 bases. The CDR3 totals 16 residues. From germline, CDR1 is SGHRS and CDR2 YFSETQ. Trimming took 0 bases from V and 0 from J; bases not matched to a gene: 2. This CDR3 is CASSLGTGNSNQPQHF. CDR3 nucleotide sequence: TGCGCCAGCAGCTTGGGGACAGGGAATAGCAATCAGCCCCAGCATTTT.

This clonotype was counted a single time. At one boundary the junction diverges from the germline segment, which might be a read error. The rearrangement uses TRBV11-2 and TRBJ2-7; 10 bases line up with TRBD1. This CDR3 comprises 15 residues. CDR1 is SGHAT, CDR2 FQNNGV, per germline. The CDR3 DNA follows: TGCGCCAGCAGACCGGGACAGGGGAGCTCCTACGAGCAGTACTTC. This gives the protein CASRPGQGSSYEQYF.

This clonotype was counted many times. This rearrangement joins TRBV28 to TRBJ2-1; 8 positions agree with TRBD2. The CDR3 has 13 amino acids. Germline V gives CDR1 MDHEN, CDR2 SYDVKM. The junction had 7 bases not matched to a gene; V was cut back by 8 bases and J by 7 bases. The CDR3 DNA follows: TGTGCCAGCTTAGCGGGAAGGCGTAATGAGCAGTTCTTC. Translating it yields CASLAGRRNEQFF.

This clonotype was observed many times. The chain couples TRBV14 to TRBJ2-5, with D tentatively TRBD2 (6 bases). The V gene's germline CDR1 is SGHDN and CDR2 FVKESK. Between the trimmed V and J ends, which lost 3 bases and 7 bases, there was a span of 12 bases. This CDR3 is built from 13 residues. The CDR3 region has the DNA TGTGCCAGCAGCCAGGGAGGTGCTTCGACCCAGTACTTC. It codes for CASSQGGASTQYF.

This clonotype was observed at least ten times. The V call is TRBV3-1, the J call TRBJ2-5; 10 nucleotides line up with TRBD2. Losses at the gene ends were 2 bases for V and 4 bases for J; bases not matched to a gene: 1. The CDR3 runs 14 residues. CDR1 and CDR2 (germline): LGHDT, YNNKEL (reference sequence). The CDR3: CASSQSGGGETQYF. The DNA of the CDR3 is TGTGCCAGCAGCCAAAGCGGGGGGGGAGAGACCCAGTACTTC.

This clonotype counts as medium-sized (0.01 to 0.1%). The CDR3 here is CSARDPGTGGFGYTF. The CDR3 nucleotides are TGCAGTGCTAGAGATCCCGGGACAGGGGGCTTTGGCTACACCTTC. This chain links TRBV20-1 with TRBJ1-2; TRBD1 matches at 12 bases. Germline V gives CDR1 DFQATT, CDR2 SNEGSKA (reference sequence). This CDR3 comprises 15 residues. Trimming cost V 0 bases and J 7 bases; bases outside gene matches: 6.